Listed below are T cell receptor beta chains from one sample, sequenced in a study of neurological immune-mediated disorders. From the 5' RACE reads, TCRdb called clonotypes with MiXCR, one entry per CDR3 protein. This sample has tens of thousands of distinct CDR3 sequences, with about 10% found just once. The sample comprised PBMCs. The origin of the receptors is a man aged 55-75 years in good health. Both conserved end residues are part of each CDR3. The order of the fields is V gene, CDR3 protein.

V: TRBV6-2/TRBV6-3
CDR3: CASSLLTGGSSCNSPLHF

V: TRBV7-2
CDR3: CASSPGGLANTEAFF

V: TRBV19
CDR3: CASSLTDSNQPQHF

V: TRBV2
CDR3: CASSPGTGYDRGTEAFF

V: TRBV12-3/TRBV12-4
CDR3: CASSPTSGANNEQFF

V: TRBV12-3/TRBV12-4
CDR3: CASHPGSGYTEAFF

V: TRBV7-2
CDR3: CASSSQGSAEAFF

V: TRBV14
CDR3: CASSPSLRSPLHF

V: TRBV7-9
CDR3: CASSLGRAQTYGYTF

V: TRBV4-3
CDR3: CASSQDRVRETQYF

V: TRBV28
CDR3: CASIQLGVDNQPQHF

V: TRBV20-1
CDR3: CSASFNRGKGNSPLHF